This entry lists 26 T cell receptor beta chains sequenced from one sample in a study of CD8+CD57+ T cells in acquired aplastic anemia. Profiling of TCR beta VDJ combinations and CDR3 sequences used genomic DNA as template. TCRdb processed the reads anew with MiXCR; each CDR3 protein has one entry. Among about 210,000 distinct CDR3 sequences listed, approximately 57% were seen once. Sequencing was done on a sample of sorted CD4+, CD8+, or CD8+CD57+ T cells (not recorded which) from PBMCs. Receptors originate from a human donor in good health.

The rearrangement uses TRBV7-2 and TRBJ2-1; no clear D gene. Trimming took 2 bases from V and 4 from J, leaving 6 bases between them. Per the germline V gene, CDR1 is SGHTA and CDR2 is FQGNSA. The CDR3 length is 13 residues. CDR3 protein: CASSLQLYNEQFF. The CDR3 DNA is TGTGCCAGCAGCTTACAGTTATACAATGAGCAGTTCTTC.

The CDR3 DNA reads TGCAGCGTCATGTCTGGCTCCTACGAGCAGTACTTC. Encoded protein: CSVMSGSYEQYF. The chain recombines TRBV29-1 with TRBJ2-7; no reliable D call. V lost 6 bases to trimming and J lost 0 bases, with 9 bases between them. CDR1 is SQVTM and CDR2 is ANQGSEA in the germline V gene. This CDR3 is built from 12 residues.

J is TRBJ2-4 and V is TRBV24-1; D perhaps matches TRBD2 (6 bases). The CDR3 length is 16 residues. Trimming removed 4 bases at V and 2 bases at J, with 14 bases between. The germline V gene has CDR1 KGHDR and CDR2 SFDVKD. CDR3 DNA sequence: TGTGCCACCAGTGAGGGAAGGGGAGGAACCAAAAACATTCAGTACTTC. Amino acid sequence: CATSEGRGGTKNIQYF.

V and J are TRBV29-1 and TRBJ2-4; TRBD1 aligns across 11 bases. The CDR3 consists of 15 residues. Germline CDR1 reads SQVTM; CDR2 reads ANQGSEA. Trimming at V came to 7 bases and at J to 5 bases, leaving 10 bases not matched to a gene. This chain's CDR3 is CSALGGQGVQNIQYF. Written as DNA, the CDR3 is TGCAGCGCCCTTGGGGGACAGGGGGTCCAAAACATTCAGTACTTC.

This chain joins TRBV15 and TRBJ1-5, with D possibly being TRBD1 (5 bases). V lost 5 bases, J lost 6 bases, and 23 bases lay in between. The germline V gene has CDR1 LNHNV and CDR2 YYDKDF (reference sequence). The CDR3 is 17 residues long. CDR3 nucleotide sequence: TGTGCCACCAGCTCGGGGTGGGGGGGTGGACGAAGTCAGCCCCAGCATTTT. Its translation: CATSSGWGGGRSQPQHF. The full variable domain, rest sourced from reference TRBV15 and TRBJ1-5, is DAMVIQNPRYQVTQFGKPVTLSCSQTLNHNVMYWYQQKSSQAPKLLFHYYDKDFNNEADTPDNFQSRRPNTSFCFLDIRSPGLGDTAMYLCATSSGWGGGRSQPQHFGDGTRLSIL.

The chain employs TRBV12-3 or TRBV12-4 and TRBJ1-2; D call uncertain. This CDR3 contains 14 residues. V was pared by 5 bases and J by 0 bases, with 10 bases between. As DNA, the CDR3 is TGTGCCAGCAGTACGGCGGGATCTAACTATGGCTACACCTTC. It yields the protein CASSTAGSNYGYTF.

The chain joins TRBV7-9 to TRBJ2-4; D could derive from TRBD1 or TRBD2 (5 bases each). Germline V gene data show CDR1 as SEHNR and CDR2 as FQNEAQ (reference sequence). CDR3 size: 13 residues. V was trimmed by 4 bases and J by 7 bases, leaving 11 bases between them. The DNA for the CDR3 is TGTGCCAGCAGCTCAAGAGGGGAGAACATTCAGTACTTC. Translating gives CASSSRGENIQYF.

This clonotype was recorded many times. The chain joins TRBV7-6 to TRBJ2-7, with 8 bases lining up with TRBD2. CDR1 is SGHVS and CDR2 is FNYEAQ in the germline V gene. This CDR3 contains 15 residues. With 5 bases clipped from V and 7 bases from J, the junction kept 13 bases outside the gene matches. The CDR3 DNA is TGTGCCAGCAGCAGCGGACTAGCTGTTTTTGTGGAGCAGTACTTC. Translated: CASSSGLAVFVEQYF.

Details on this clonotype: The junction departs from germline at one end; a sequencing error may be responsible. The CDR3 loop reads CATSDSLGGEQYF. DNA for the CDR3: TGTGCCACCAGCGATTCCCTAGGGGGCGAGCAGTACTTC. The chain combines TRBV24-1 with TRBJ2-7; maybe TRBD1 (6 bases). Germline CDR1 and CDR2: KGHDR and SFDVKD. The CDR3 has 13 amino acids.

This chain joins TRBV20-1 and TRBJ1-2; TRBD1 agrees at 7 bases. With V trimmed by 1 base and J by 4 bases, 6 bases remained unmatched. The CDR3 is made up of 14 amino acids. The germline CDR1 and CDR2 sequences are DFQATT and SNEGSKA (reference sequence). CDR3 in amino acids: CSARALRQGYGYTF. Written as DNA, the CDR3 is TGCAGTGCTAGAGCCCTGAGACAGGGCTATGGCTACACCTTC.

The chain combines TRBV3-1 with TRBJ1-5, with TRBD1 matching 10 bases. V shed 3 bases and J 14 bases; nucleotides not matched to a gene: 10. The CDR3 extends over 14 amino acids. In germline, CDR1 is LGHDT, CDR2 YNNKEL (reference sequence). The CDR3 nucleotides are TGTGCCAGCAGCCACCCCGGGACAGGGGAGTCCGAGCATTTT. As protein: CASSHPGTGESEHF.

The V gene is TRBV15, the J gene TRBJ1-6; no definite D call. Germline assignment: CDR1 LNHNV and CDR2 YYDKDF (reference sequence). This CDR3 spans 15 amino acids. The V gene lost 0 bases and the J gene lost 3 bases, with 6 bases spanning the gap. This chain's CDR3 is CATSREAVYNSPLHF. The DNA of the CDR3 is TGTGCCACCAGCAGAGAGGCAGTCTATAATTCACCCCTCCACTTT.

The rearrangement links TRBV20-1 to TRBJ2-1; D may be TRBD1 (7 bases). The CDR3 has 14 amino acids. Germline V gives CDR1 DFQATT, CDR2 SNEGSKA (reference sequence). V was pared by 6 bases and J by 8 bases, with 20 bases between. The CDR3 nucleotides read TGCAGTGCCGCTGGAGGGGGCAATATCTATGAGCAGTTCTTC. Amino acid sequence: CSAAGGGNIYEQFF.

This clonotype was counted ten times or more. V usage is TRBV5-8 and J usage is TRBJ1-3; no firm D call. Looked up from germline, CDR1 is SGHTS and CDR2 is YDEGEE. This CDR3 is built from 12 residues. Trimming shortened V by 3 bases and J by 4 bases, and 5 bases separated the two germline ends. The CDR3 nucleotides read TGTGCCAGCAGCTCGGACGGAAACACCATATATTTT. This sequence encodes CASSSDGNTIYF.

This clonotype has ten or more counts. The chain is built from TRBV6-5 and TRBJ1-4, with a tentative D call TRBD1 (6 bases). Germline V lookup: CDR1 MNHEY, CDR2 SVGAGI. The ends were cut back, 6 bases at V and 0 bases at J, with 11 bases in the middle. This CDR3 is built from 15 residues. This chain's CDR3 is CASSSYRATNEKLFF. The CDR3 bases are TGTGCCAGCAGCAGTTACAGGGCAACTAATGAAAAACTGTTTTTT.

This chain links TRBV29-1 with TRBJ2-1; 12 bases agree with TRBD2. V shed 6 bases and J 8 bases; nucleotides not matched to a gene: 5. The CDR3 consists of 13 residues. CDR1 is SQVTM and CDR2 is ANQGSEA in the germline V gene. Written as DNA, the CDR3 is TGCAGCGTCGCGACTAGCGGGAGCGATGAGCAGTTCTTC. Its protein product is CSVATSGSDEQFF.

Of note for this clonotype: One end of the junction does not line up with germline, which may come from a read error. The V gene is TRBV24-1, the J gene TRBJ2-3; TRBD2 agrees at 8 bases. Germline V CDR1 and CDR2: KGHDR, SFDVKD. This CDR3 is built from 15 residues. The CDR3 DNA reads as TGTGCCAGCAGTAGCGGGGCACCTAGCACAGATACGCAGTATTTT. Its translation: CASSSGAPSTDTQYF.

A word on this clonotype: One junction end does not reproduce the germline sequence, and a read error may be involved. CDR3 residues: CASTSQGAWNEQHF. DNA for the CDR3: TGTGCCAGCACCTCACAGGGGGCTTGGAACGAGCAGCACTTC. The chain combines TRBV6-5 with TRBJ2-7; 9 bases fit TRBD1. This CDR3 has 14 residues. Germline loops: CDR1 MNHEY, CDR2 SVGAGI.

The chain has TRBV12-3 or TRBV12-4 and TRBJ2-3, with a weak D call TRBD1 (5 bases). The V end lost 4 bases, the J end lost 8 bases, and 13 bases lay between the germline ends. The CDR3 is 13 amino acids. The CDR3 DNA reads TGTGCCAGCAGTTCGCCAGGGCGGAGTACGCAGTATTTT. Protein sequence: CASSSPGRSTQYF.

This clonotype has at least ten counts. V is TRBV6-2 or TRBV6-3 and J is TRBJ2-7; 9 bases are shared with TRBD2. CDR1 and CDR2 from the germline V gene are MNHEY and SVGEGT. The CDR3 is 14 amino acids. V trimming: 7 bases; J trimming: 5 bases; junction bases outside the gene matches: 9. The CDR3 reads CASKNSGGNNEQYF. The CDR3 region has the DNA TGTGCCAGCAAAAATAGCGGGGGCAACAACGAGCAGTACTTC.

This clonotype was observed a handful of times. The chain couples TRBV7-2 to TRBJ2-4; 8 bases fit TRBD1. This CDR3 has 17 residues. With V trimmed by 5 bases and J by 3 bases, 12 bases remained unmatched. Germline V CDR1 and CDR2: SGHTA, FQGNSA. The CDR3 nucleotides are TGTGCCAGCAGCCTCTTCGACAGGGGAAACGACAAAAACATTCAGTACTTC. It codes for CASSLFDRGNDKNIQYF. The full variable domain, completed using reference TRBV7-2 and TRBJ2-4, is GAGVSQSPSNKVTEKGKDVELRCDPISGHTALYWYRQSLGQGLEFLIYFQGNSAPDKSGLPSDRFSAERTGGSVSTLTIQRTQQEDSAVYLCASSLFDRGNDKNIQYFGAGTRLSVL.

Comments on this clonotype: One junction end disagrees with the germline gene, perhaps due to a read error. The rearrangement uses TRBV11-2 and TRBJ2-7; 11 positions match TRBD2. CDR3 length equals 16 residues. Looked up from germline, CDR1 is SGHAT and CDR2 is FQNNGV. DNA of the CDR3: TGTGCCAGCAGCGTAGACGCACTAGCGGGGGAGTACGAGCAGTACTTC. This gives the protein CASSVDALAGEYEQYF.

The chain joins TRBV7-6 to TRBJ2-7; TRBD1 matches at 9 bases. The V gene end was trimmed by 2 bases and the J gene end by 7 bases; junction bases not matched to a gene: 9. The CDR3 contains 15 residues. Germline lookup yields CDR1 SGHVS and CDR2 FNYEAQ. The CDR3 DNA reads as TGTGCCAGCAGCTTACTCCGGGACAGGGTGCTAGAGCAGTACTTC. It specifies CASSLLRDRVLEQYF.

This clonotype showed up many times. J is TRBJ2-7 and V is TRBV27; 7 bases are a match to TRBD2. CDR1 and CDR2 from the germline V gene are MNHEY and SMNVEV (reference sequence). J gave up 10 bases and V 4 bases, and 7 bases lay outside the gene matches. This CDR3 is built from 12 residues. As DNA, the CDR3 is TGTGCCAGCAGTTCCTCTCCGGGAGGTCAGTACTTC. This encodes CASSSSPGGQYF.

This chain links TRBV2 with TRBJ1-5, with 8 bases that match TRBD1. The CDR3 covers 15 residues. V gave up 6 bases and J gave up 4 bases; unmatched junction bases: 8. The germline V gene has CDR1 SNHLY and CDR2 FYNNEI. As DNA, the CDR3 is TGTGCCAGCAGCGCGCTGACAGGGGCAAATCAGCCCCAGCATTTT. It codes for CASSALTGANQPQHF.

Note on this clonotype: A much larger clone sits a single nucleotide away, making a read error possible. V and J are TRBV19 and TRBJ2-3; D gene unclear. Trimming removed 0 bases from V and 2 bases from J, with 3 bases in between. Looked up from germline, CDR1 is LNHDA and CDR2 is SQIVND (reference sequence). CDR3 length equals 13 residues. The CDR3 region is CASSIDPTDTQYF. CDR3 in DNA: TGTGCCAGTAGTATAGATCCCACAGATACGCAGTATTTT.